This T cell receptor beta chain comes out of a study of shared clonotypes between healthy human individuals. Study context: Those who served as donors were two women and a few men between the ages of 18 and 49.

This CDR3 is built from 15 residues. The germline V gene encodes CDR1 WNHNN and CDR2 SYGVQD (reference sequence). Trimming took 2 bases from V and 5 from J; bases not matched to a gene: 8. The protocol was immunoSEQ multiplex PCR, while the TCRdb copy is restricted to in-frame clones and leaves out a portion. The sample has roughly 2.5 million clones, around nine tenths seen once; the top ten hold about 0.13%. The chain is built from TRBV10-1 and TRBJ1-1, with 7 bases fitting TRBD1. The sample was naive CD4+ T cells sorted from blood. As to subset: CD45RA+ positively selected. This receptor was obtained from a man between 18 and 29 years old in good health. This chain's CDR3 is CASSESGTARTEAFF. The CDR3 nucleotides read TGCGCCAGCAGTGAGAGCGGGACAGCTAGGACTGAAGCTTTCTTT.